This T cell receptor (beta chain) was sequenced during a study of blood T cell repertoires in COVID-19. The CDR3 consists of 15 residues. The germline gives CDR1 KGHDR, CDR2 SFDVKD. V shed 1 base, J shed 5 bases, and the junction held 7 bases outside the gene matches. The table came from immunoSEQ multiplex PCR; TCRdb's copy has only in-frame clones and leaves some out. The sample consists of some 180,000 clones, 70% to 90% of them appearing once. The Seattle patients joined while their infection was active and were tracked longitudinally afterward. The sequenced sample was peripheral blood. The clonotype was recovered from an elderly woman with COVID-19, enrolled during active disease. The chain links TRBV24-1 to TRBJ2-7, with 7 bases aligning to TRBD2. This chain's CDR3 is CATSDLAAGRDEQYF. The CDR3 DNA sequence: TGTGCCACCAGTGATTTAGCCGCAGGGAGGGACGAGCAGTACTTC.